The 6 T cell receptor beta chains given below trace back to one sample, sequenced in a study of T cell responses to AZD1222 COVID-19 vaccine. The assay was immunoSEQ multiplex PCR, and TCRdb's table has in-frame clones only and misses some. The sample carries about 180,000 clones, around 88% recorded once. Specimen: peripheral blood, collected 28 days after the second AZD1222 dose. All receptors derive from an adult who received the AZD1222 COVID-19 vaccine.

The chain links TRBV7-3 to TRBJ2-1; the D gene is possibly TRBD1 (6 bases). Deletions cut 5 bases from V and 8 bases from J, with 22 bases between. Germline CDR1 SGHTA, CDR2 FQGTGA. There are 16 residues in the CDR3. CDR3 sequence: CASSLRGIQGTDEQFF. DNA for the CDR3: TGTGCCAGCAGCCTTAGGGGGATACAGGGAACGGATGAGCAGTTCTTC.

This clone was seen a single time. The rearrangement joins TRBV5-1 to TRBJ2-3; TRBD1 matches 8 bases. Losses at the gene ends were 2 bases for V and 4 bases for J; bases not matched to a gene: 3. The CDR3 consists of 14 residues. Germline CDR1 and CDR2: SGHRS and YFSETQ. The CDR3 protein is CASSLPGQADTQYF. DNA for the CDR3: TGCGCCAGCAGCTTACCGGGACAGGCAGATACGCAGTATTTT.

V gene TRBV19 combines with J gene TRBJ2-7; 10 bases fit TRBD2. V lost 1 base and J lost 3; bases outside the gene matches: 9. This CDR3 has 17 residues. Germline values: CDR1 LNHDA, CDR2 SQIVND (reference sequence). Here the CDR3 reads CASSIGGVLAGDYEQYF. CDR3 sequence (DNA): TGTGCCAGTAGTATAGGAGGTGTGCTAGCGGGGGACTACGAGCAGTACTTC.

This rearrangement joins TRBV19 to TRBJ1-1, with 7 positions matching TRBD1. The ends lost 6 bases at V and 1 base at J; junction bases unmatched: 5. The length of the CDR3 is 14 residues. Germline V gene sequence: CDR1 LNHDA, CDR2 SQIVND (reference sequence). The CDR3 loop reads CASRTGTENTEAFF. As DNA, the CDR3 is TGTGCCAGTAGGACCGGGACAGAGAACACTGAAGCTTTCTTT.

In DNA form, the CDR3 reads TGTGCCAGCAGCTTAGCTTTTACTAGCGGCACCGGGGAGCTGTTTTTT. Its translation: CASSLAFTSGTGELFF. The chain joins TRBV7-2 to TRBJ2-2; TRBD2 matches at 8 bases. Losses at the gene ends were 0 bases for V and 4 bases for J; bases not matched to a gene: 4. In germline, CDR1 is SGHTA, CDR2 FQGNSA. The CDR3 totals 16 residues.

The chain uses TRBV6-5 and TRBJ1-2; maybe TRBD1 (6 bases). The CDR3 covers 15 residues. Between the trimmed V and J ends, which lost 4 bases and 5 bases, there was a span of 17 bases. Germline V gene data show CDR1 as MNHEY and CDR2 as SVGAGI. CDR3 bases: TGTGCCAGCAGTTTGGTTCGGGGGGGCGCTTATGGCTACACCTTC. Protein: CASSLVRGGAYGYTF.